Below, 5 T cell receptor beta chains from the same sample are listed, as sequenced in a study of identifying expanded T cells in peripheral blood. The table came from immunoSEQ multiplex PCR; TCRdb's copy has only in-frame clones and leaves some out. The sample comprises about 86,000 clones, about 88% of which are singletons, and roughly 4% rests with the top ten. The sequencing input was blood. These receptor sequences come from a person between 18 and 75 years old in good health.

The V and J genes are TRBV5-1 and TRBJ2-7; TRBD2 is a possible D gene (6 bases). Trimming stripped 4 bases from V and 3 bases from J, with 20 bases between. The V gene's germline CDR1 is SGHRS and CDR2 YFSETQ. The CDR3 runs to 16 residues. CDR3 DNA: TGCGCCAGCAGCCTGACTATAGCGGAGGGAGACTACGAGCAGTACTTC. Protein: CASSLTIAEGDYEQYF.

V usage is TRBV15 and J usage is TRBJ2-1, with a tentative D call TRBD1 (6 bases). The germline gives CDR1 LNHNV, CDR2 YYDKDF (reference sequence). The CDR3 is 15 amino acids. Deletions cut 3 bases from V and 5 bases from J, with 14 bases between. The CDR3 protein is CATSSSRTVNNEQFF. The DNA of the CDR3 is TGTGCCACCAGCAGTTCCCGGACAGTCAACAATGAGCAGTTCTTC.

This chain uses TRBV27 with TRBJ1-1; D remains unclear. The CDR3 loop spans 15 amino acids. Germline-derived CDR1 and CDR2 are MNHEY and SMNVEV (reference sequence). V lost 1 base and J lost 2, with 11 bases in between. This chain's CDR3 is CASSLFGHTNTEAFF. The DNA for the CDR3 is TGTGCCAGCAGTTTATTCGGCCACACAAACACTGAAGCTTTCTTT.

The chain is built from TRBV11-3 and TRBJ2-3, with 8 bases aligning to TRBD2. After removal of 4 bases from V and 0 bases from J, the junction contained 6 bases not matched to a gene. This CDR3 comprises 16 residues. The V gene's germline CDR1 is SGHNT and CDR2 YENEEA. CDR3 region: CASSSGGTTSTDTQYF. The CDR3 DNA follows: TGTGCCAGCAGCTCGGGGGGGACAACTAGCACAGATACGCAGTATTTT.

The J gene is TRBJ2-7, the V gene TRBV10-3, with 9 nucleotides matching TRBD1. V lost 8 bases, J lost 5 bases, and 13 bases stayed unmatched. The CDR3 contains 15 residues. Germline CDR1 ENHRY, CDR2 SYGVKD. The CDR3 loop is CAILNPTGGPDEQYF. DNA for the CDR3: TGTGCCATCCTCAATCCGACAGGGGGGCCTGACGAGCAGTACTTC.